The clone carrying this T cell receptor (beta chain) appeared a few times. Its antigen is still unknown. The entry originates in a study of T cells after yellow fever vaccination. Study-wide background: Preparation of the low-cell-number fractions used SMART-Seq v4 Ultra Low Input. Study-wide results and caveats: Post-booster reappearance was seen for most primary-vaccination clones (96% CD4, 75% to 90% CD8). Abundant bulk-population clonotypes could contaminate the FACS-sorted repertoires.

TCRdb reanalysed the 5' RACE reads using MiXCR and keeps one entry per CDR3 protein. Of about 74,000 distinct CDR3 sequences listed, roughly 6.9% are singletons. The junction had 8 bases not matched to a gene; V was cut back by 0 bases and J by 9 bases. In germline, CDR1 is SGHNT, CDR2 YYREEE (reference sequence). The length of the CDR3 is 16 residues. This rearrangement joins TRBV5-4 to TRBJ2-1; 11 bases agree with TRBD2. This receptor was obtained from a man younger than 35 who received the YFV17D yellow fever vaccine. The specimen was CD8+ T cells sorted from PBMCs, collected about 5 days after the first yellow fever vaccination. CDR3: CASSLVELAGAGEQFF. CDR3 sequence (DNA): TGTGCCAGCAGCTTGGTGGAACTAGCGGGGGCGGGTGAGCAGTTCTTC.